The T cell receptor beta chain under discussion was sequenced for a study of CD8 T cells in ankylosing spondylitis. Study-level results: A CD8+ phenotype characterized the disease-linked clones, which were relatively rare in peripheral blood. What seemed typical of ankylosing spondylitis blood was a TCR beta motif built from several highly homologous variants.

Making use of molecular barcodes, quantitative 5'-RACE generated TCR beta libraries. TCRdb called the 5' RACE reads again in MiXCR, with one record for every CDR3 protein. The sample carries 700,000 or so distinct CDR3 sequences, around 20% recorded once. As for this clonotype: Its antigen remains unidentified.

The sample comprised blood, either unsorted or a sorted T cell fraction (not recorded which). This clonotype originated in a male donor with ankylosing spondylitis.

The CDR3 nucleotides are TGTGCCAGCAGTTTATCATCCGGCGATCAGCCCCAGCATTTT. It codes for CASSLSSGDQPQHF. The chain is built from TRBV27 and TRBJ1-5; D ambiguous. CDR1 is MNHEY and CDR2 is SMNVEV in the germline V gene (reference sequence). V dropped 0 bases and J dropped 5 bases, with 8 bases sitting between them. CDR3 length: 14 amino acids.